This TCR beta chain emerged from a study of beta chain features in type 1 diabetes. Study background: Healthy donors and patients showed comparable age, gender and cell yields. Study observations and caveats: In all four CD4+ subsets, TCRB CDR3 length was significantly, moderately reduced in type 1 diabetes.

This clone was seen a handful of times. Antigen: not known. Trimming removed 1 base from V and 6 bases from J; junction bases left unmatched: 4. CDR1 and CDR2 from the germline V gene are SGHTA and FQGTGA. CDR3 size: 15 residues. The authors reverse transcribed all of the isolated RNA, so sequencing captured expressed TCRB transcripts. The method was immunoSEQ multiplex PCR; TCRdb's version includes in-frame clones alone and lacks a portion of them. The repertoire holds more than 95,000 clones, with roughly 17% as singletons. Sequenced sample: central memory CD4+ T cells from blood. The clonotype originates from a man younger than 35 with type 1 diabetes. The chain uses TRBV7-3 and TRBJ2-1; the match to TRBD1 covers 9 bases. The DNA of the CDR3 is TGTGCCAGCAGCTTAATTGGACAGGGGAGCAATGAGCAGTTCTTC. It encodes CASSLIGQGSNEQFF.